The next 21 T cell receptor beta chains were all read from a single sample in a study of CD4 T cells in relation to SARS-CoV-2 and coronaviruses. Unexposed donor CD4+ T cells date from about 2011-2018, before the COVID-19 pandemic. The cells were cultured for approximately ten days before CD4+ T cells were isolated. Their target antigens are unknown. Profiled with immunoSEQ multiplex PCR; TCRdb holds only in-frame clones, not every one. The data hold about 19,000 clones, with about 80% observed a single time. Sequencing input: CD4+ T cells from PBMCs, cultured in vitro. The source of these receptors is a human donor in good health.

This chain uses TRBV24-1 with TRBJ1-1; tentatively, D is TRBD1 (6 bases). The CDR3 covers 13 residues. From germline, CDR1 is KGHDR and CDR2 SFDVKD. Deletions cut 5 bases from V and 6 bases from J, with 12 bases between. The CDR3 DNA sequence: TGTGCCACCAGTGCCGGACAGTCGGCTGAAGCTTTCTTT. Residues: CATSAGQSAEAFF.

CDR3 DNA: TGTGCCACCAGAGGGATTGATGGCTACACCTTC. Translation gives CATRGIDGYTF. The chain employs TRBV24-1 and TRBJ1-2; D not certain. CDR3 size: 11 residues. Germline V gene sequence: CDR1 KGHDR, CDR2 SFDVKD. V shed 7 bases and J shed 6 bases, with 8 bases lying between them.

The chain uses TRBV27 and TRBJ2-3; D remains ambiguous. The CDR3 runs 14 residues. V was trimmed by 5 bases and J by 1 base, leaving 10 bases between them. CDR1 MNHEY and CDR2 SMNVEV come from the germline V gene (reference sequence). CDR3 residues: CASSRLDRTDTQYF. CDR3 DNA: TGTGCCAGCAGTAGGCTAGACCGCACAGATACGCAGTATTTT.

V usage is TRBV11-1 and J usage is TRBJ2-7, with D perhaps TRBD1 or TRBD2 (5 bases each). CDR3 length: 14 residues. The V and J ends lost 4 bases and 1 base respectively, with 11 bases between them. Germline V gene lookup returns CDR1 SGHAT and CDR2 FQDESV (reference sequence). CDR3: CASSYPGRSYEQYF. CDR3 bases: TGTGCCAGCAGCTATCCGGGACGGTCCTACGAGCAGTACTTC.

The chain uses TRBV9 and TRBJ2-3, with 7 nucleotides matching TRBD1. This CDR3 is 17 amino acids long. The V gene end was trimmed by 5 bases and the J gene end by 4 bases; junction bases not matched to a gene: 16. Germline loops: CDR1 SGDLS, CDR2 YYNGEE. The CDR3 DNA sequence: TGTGCCAGCAGGATGGAAGATAAAACAGGGGTCCCAGATACGCAGTATTTT. Translating it yields CASRMEDKTGVPDTQYF.

This rearrangement joins TRBV25-1 to TRBJ2-5; D not resolved. The germline CDR1 and CDR2 sequences are MGHDK and SYGVNS. V was clipped by 6 bases and J by 5 bases, with 22 bases between them. The CDR3 sequence is 16 residues long. CDR3 amino acids: CASSPGWGQKTETQYF. CDR3 coding DNA: TGTGCCAGCAGCCCCGGGTGGGGTCAAAAAACGGAGACCCAGTACTTC. Complete variable domain (other parts from reference TRBV25-1 and TRBJ2-5): EADIYQTPRYLVIGTGKKITLECSQTMGHDKMYWYQQDPGMELHLIHYSYGVNSTEKGDLSSESTVSRIRTEHFPLTLESARPSHTSQYLCASSPGWGQKTETQYFGPGTRLLVL.

In this sample, this clone turned up a few times. The chain couples TRBV5-1 to TRBJ1-6; D might be TRBD1 (6 bases). The CDR3 loop spans 15 amino acids. The V and J ends lost 0 bases and 5 bases respectively, with 9 bases between them. Germline assignment: CDR1 SGHRS and CDR2 YFSETQ. The CDR3 sequence is CASSLDTGNNSPLHF. CDR3 bases: TGCGCCAGCAGCTTGGATACAGGGAATAATTCACCCCTCCACTTT. The variable domain in full, completed from reference TRBV5-1 and TRBJ1-6, reads KAGVTQTPRYLIKTRGQQVTLSCSPISGHRSVSWYQQTPGQGLQFLFEYFSETQRNKGNFPGRFSGRQFSNSRSEMNVSTLELGDSALYLCASSLDTGNNSPLHFGNGTRLTVT.

The V gene is TRBV27, the J gene TRBJ2-5; TRBD1 agrees at 8 bases. After removal of 5 bases from V and 2 bases from J, the junction contained 4 bases not matched to a gene. This CDR3 has 14 amino acids. Germline V CDR1 and CDR2: MNHEY, SMNVEV (reference sequence). This chain's CDR3 is CASSQGQGQETQYF. CDR3 DNA: TGTGCCAGCAGTCAAGGACAGGGTCAAGAGACCCAGTACTTC.

The chain couples TRBV3-1 (or the pseudogene TRBV3-2) to TRBJ2-1; 8 bases fit TRBD2. Per germline, CDR1 LGHDT and CDR2 YNNKEL (reference sequence). Trimming cost V 4 bases and J 0 bases; bases outside gene matches: 5. The CDR3 covers 16 residues. CDR3 residues: CASSLTSAVSYNEQFF. The DNA of the CDR3 is TGTGCCAGCAGCCTGACTAGCGCGGTCTCCTACAATGAGCAGTTCTTC.

The chain joins TRBV6-4 to TRBJ2-5; D gene unclear. In germline, CDR1 is MRHNA, CDR2 SNTAGT. This CDR3 spans 11 amino acids. Trimming stripped 10 bases from V and 5 bases from J, with 11 bases between. The CDR3 loop is CAIRARETQYF. CDR3 sequence (DNA): TGTGCCATTAGGGCGAGGGAGACCCAGTACTTC.

The chain carries TRBV5-1 and TRBJ2-5; D unresolved. Trimming removed 0 bases at V and 5 bases at J, with 5 bases between. Germline CDR1 SGHRS, CDR2 YFSETQ. This CDR3 has 12 amino acids. The CDR3 loop reads CASSLGSETQYF. The CDR3, as DNA: TGCGCCAGCAGCTTGGGGAGCGAGACCCAGTACTTC.

The rearrangement links TRBV19 to TRBJ1-1; the match to TRBD1 covers 8 bases. CDR3 size: 12 residues. Germline trimming cut 4 bases from V and 11 bases from J; bases unmatched to any gene: 6. CDR1 and CDR2 from the germline V gene are LNHDA and SQIVND (reference sequence). The CDR3 protein is CASSKDRGWAFF. The CDR3 DNA reads TGTGCCAGTAGTAAAGACAGGGGATGGGCTTTCTTT.

The chain has TRBV5-6 and TRBJ1-2; D is unclear. Trimming pared 2 bases from V and 2 bases from J, leaving 13 bases between. CDR1 is SGHDT and CDR2 is YYEEEE in the germline V gene. This CDR3 has 15 residues. CDR3 region: CASSFAGNTNYGYTF. In DNA form, the CDR3 reads TGTGCCAGCAGCTTCGCAGGAAATACAAACTATGGCTACACCTTC.

The chain joins TRBV30 to TRBJ1-6, with 7 bases fitting TRBD1. Germline CDR1 is GTSNPN and CDR2 is SVGIG (reference sequence). J was trimmed by 10 bases and V by 0 bases; bases with no gene match: 6. The CDR3 is made up of 14 amino acids. CDR3: CAWSVAGGRSPLHF. CDR3 DNA: TGTGCCTGGAGTGTGGCAGGGGGAAGATCACCCCTCCACTTT.

The J gene is TRBJ1-4, the V gene TRBV11-2; the match to TRBD1 covers 11 bases. The CDR3 extends over 16 amino acids. V was pared by 5 bases and J by 5 bases, with 7 bases of the junction left unmatched. Germline V CDR1 and CDR2: SGHAT, FQNNGV. Here the CDR3 DNA reads TGTGCCAGCAGCGTTGGGGACAGGGGGGCCAATGAAAAACTGTTTTTT. Protein: CASSVGDRGANEKLFF.

The chain joins TRBV24-1 to TRBJ2-1; 8 positions agree with TRBD1. The CDR3 runs to 16 residues. The V gene's germline CDR1 is KGHDR and CDR2 SFDVKD. J gave up 3 bases and V 4 bases, and 7 bases lay outside the gene matches. The CDR3: CATSDRTGYGYNEQFF. In DNA form, the CDR3 reads TGTGCCACCAGTGACCGGACAGGGTATGGCTACAATGAGCAGTTCTTC.

The sample holds a few counts of this clone. V is TRBV18 and J is TRBJ2-5, with TRBD1 matching 9 bases. Per the germline V gene, CDR1 is KGHSH and CDR2 is LQKENI. The CDR3 runs 15 residues. The ends lost 0 bases at V and 4 bases at J; junction bases unmatched: 3. CDR3 sequence (DNA): TGTGCCAGCTCACCACCAACAGGGGGCTCAGAGACCCAGTACTTC. Encoded protein: CASSPPTGGSETQYF.

This clone was observed a few times. V and J are TRBV30 and TRBJ1-5; 8 bases are shared with TRBD1. This CDR3 contains 14 residues. The germline V gene encodes CDR1 GTSNPN and CDR2 SVGIG (reference sequence). The J segment lost 6 bases and the V segment lost 5 bases, leaving 9 bases of the junction unmatched. Here the CDR3 reads CAWRGQGRGQPQHF. The CDR3, as DNA: TGTGCCTGGCGTGGACAGGGCAGAGGTCAGCCCCAGCATTTT.

This clone has just a few counts. The chain links TRBV12-3 or TRBV12-4 to TRBJ1-1; D possibly corresponds to TRBD1 (5 bases). The CDR3 is 12 residues long. V was trimmed by 6 bases and J by 5 bases, leaving 10 bases between them. CDR3 DNA sequence: TGTGCCAGCAGGTCGCGGGGGACTGAAGCTTTCTTT. It codes for CASRSRGTEAFF.

This sequence joins TRBV19 and TRBJ2-1; D is unresolved. This CDR3 is built from 14 residues. CDR1 LNHDA and CDR2 SQIVND come from the germline V gene (reference sequence). The V and J ends lost 10 bases and 0 bases respectively, with 13 bases between them. The CDR3: CATKPVGSYNEQFF. The CDR3 nucleotides read TGTGCCACTAAGCCCGTTGGCTCCTACAATGAGCAGTTCTTC.

Worth noting for this clone: Distinct nucleotide sequences in the sample also encode this CDR3. The chain joins TRBV30 to TRBJ1-3, with no clear D. CDR3 length: 15 residues. The V and J ends lost 2 bases and 1 base respectively, with 12 bases between them. Per germline, CDR1 GTSNPN and CDR2 SVGIG (reference sequence). As DNA, the CDR3 is TGTGCCTGGAGTCGAGACTCGGGATCTGGAAACACCATATATTTT. This codes for CAWSRDSGSGNTIYF.